Shown below are 23 T cell receptor beta chains from a single sample sequenced in a study of tumor-infiltrating lymphocytes in primary liver carcinoma (dated by TCRdb to the late 2010s). TCRdb names Illumina HiSeq 2500 as the instrument used. A constant-region primer and ProtoScript II reverse transcriptase were used to reverse-transcribe TCRbeta-specific cDNA from 500 ng total RNA. Construction of the TCRbeta libraries relied on three nested rounds of multiplex PCR, following a slightly modified ARM-PCR procedure. Multiplex TRBV1-TRBV30 forward primers and a Cbeta reverse primer were used in the first two PCR rounds, each of which was run for around 10 cycles. The public reads were reanalyzed by TCRdb: fastp trimming at Q25, MiXCR alignment, in-frame beta chains only. Entries that share a CDR3 protein sequence are merged under the most common genes and DNA. The sample has about 200,000 distinct CDR3 sequences on record, around four fifths of them singletons. 15% to 20% of the sample goes to the ten largest clones.

Total RNA and DNA were co-extracted from around 20-30 mg of bulk tissue with the AllPrep DNA/RNA mini kit, without cell sorting. Material for sequencing was tumor tissue from primary liver carcinoma. These receptors originate from a man in his forties with primary liver carcinoma and hepatitis B virus infection.

Points on this clonotype: A read error may account for a junction end that differs from germline. CDR3 loop: CSVVTAGVYTWELFF. The CDR3, as DNA: TGCAGCGTTGTCACGGCGGGAGTGTACACCTGGGAGCTGTTTTTT. V usage is TRBV29-1 and J usage is TRBJ2-2; TRBD2 matches 7 bases. Germline CDR1 reads SQVTM; CDR2 reads ANQGSEA. This CDR3 is built from 15 residues.

This chain connects TRBV6-2 or TRBV6-3 to TRBJ1-2; D gene unclear. Per germline, CDR1 MNHEY and CDR2 SVGEGT. V lost 5 bases to trimming and J lost 14 bases, with 24 bases between them. The CDR3 runs to 14 residues. In DNA, the CDR3 is TGTGCCAGCAGTCGTGACGGAACTATTAATGGCCATACCTTC. Protein: CASSRDGTINGHTF.

Remarks on this clonotype: The CDR3 does not close with the conserved phenylalanine or tryptophan, likely indicating a read error. This chain links TRBV6-5 with TRBJ2-7; tentatively, D is TRBD2 (7 bases). This CDR3 region has 13 residues. The germline gives CDR1 MNHEY, CDR2 SVGAGI. V was clipped by 7 bases and J by 9 bases, with 19 bases between them. This CDR3 reads CASIGLVGGGQYL. In DNA form, the CDR3 reads TGTGCCAGCATCGGACTAGTTGGGGGCGGGCAGTACTTA.

The chain has TRBV20-1 and TRBJ2-5; 9 nucleotides align to TRBD2. This CDR3 spans 16 amino acids. Germline V CDR1 and CDR2: DFQATT, SNEGSKA (reference sequence). V shed 5 bases and J 2 bases; nucleotides not matched to a gene: 12. CDR3 bases: TGCAGTGCTTTCCGACCAGCGGGGGGATATCAAGAGACCCAGTACTTC. Translating gives CSAFRPAGGYQETQYF.

About this clonotype itself: Germline and junction disagree at one end, which may indicate a read error. The V call is TRBV29-1, the J call TRBJ1-2, with D possibly matching TRBD1 (5 bases). CDR1 and CDR2 from the germline V gene are SQVTM and ANQGSEA. The CDR3 length is 11 residues. The CDR3 DNA follows: TGCAGCGTCGGCGAGGGGAAAGGCTACGCCTTC. Residues: CSVGEGKGYAF.

This chain links TRBV5-4 with TRBJ2-7; TRBD2 might be the D (6 bases). The germline V gene has CDR1 SGHNT and CDR2 YYREEE (reference sequence). V lost 9 bases, J lost 2 bases, and 18 bases lay in between. This CDR3 is built from 14 residues. CDR3 loop: CANRLRDFPYEQYF. Written as DNA, the CDR3 is TGTGCCAACCGCTTGCGGGACTTTCCCTACGAGCAGTACTTC.

The chain links TRBV28 to TRBJ2-7, with a weak D call TRBD1 (5 bases). This CDR3 spans 15 amino acids. Germline V gene data show CDR1 as MDHEN and CDR2 as SYDVKM. V lost 6 bases and J lost 13, with 28 bases in between. The DNA for the CDR3 is TGTGCCAGCAGAAAGCCCGGATTACAGGAAGAGACCCACTACTTC. Residues: CASRKPGLQEETHYF.

As regards this clonotype: This may be a read error: a much more frequent sequence differs by one nucleotide. The V call is TRBV7-9, the J call TRBJ2-7, with D uncertain. The CDR3 contains 13 residues. CDR1 and CDR2 from the germline V gene are SEHNR and FQNEAQ (reference sequence). Written as DNA, the CDR3 is TGTGCCAGCAGCCCTACCGACGGCTACGAGCATTACTTC. Its translation: CASSPTDGYEHYF.

The chain couples TRBV12-3 or TRBV12-4 to TRBJ2-2; the D is unclear. The CDR3 has 12 residues. Deletions cut 3 bases from V and 11 bases from J, with 10 bases between. CDR3 nucleotides: TGTGCCAGCAGTTTGGTCCCCGTAGAGCTGTTTTTT. Its translation is CASSLVPVELFF.

This clonotype appeared many times. The chain employs TRBV7-3 and TRBJ2-3, with D perhaps TRBD1 or TRBD2 (5 bases each). The CDR3 contains 15 residues. The V and J ends lost 5 bases and 0 bases respectively, with 12 bases between them. Germline CDR1 SGHTA, CDR2 FQGTGA. CDR3 coding DNA: TGTGCCAGCAGCCTCGGGGCTTTTAGCACAGATACGCAGTATTTT. Translation gives CASSLGAFSTDTQYF.

The CDR3 sequence: CASSQDLPSGTSGRADSQYF. CDR3 nucleotides: TGCGCCAGCAGCCAAGATCTTCCCTCCGGGACTAGCGGGAGGGCAGATTCACAGTATTTT. V usage is TRBV4-3 and J usage is TRBJ2-3; 16 bases match TRBD2. V dropped 0 bases and J dropped 12; count of bases not matched to a gene: 18. Germline V gives CDR1 LGHNA, CDR2 YSLEER. The CDR3 covers 20 residues.

As to this clonotype: One end of the junction fails to match germline, which may point to a read error. This chain uses TRBV6-5 with TRBJ2-1, with TRBD2 as a possible D gene (6 bases). Per germline, CDR1 MNHEY and CDR2 SVGAGI. The CDR3 sequence is 18 residues long. This CDR3 reads CASSYSKAAGPYYNEQFF. CDR3 coding DNA: TGTGCCAGCAGTTACTCCAAGGCGGCGGGGCCCTACTACAATGAACAGTTCTTC.

The chain uses TRBV29-1 and TRBJ2-3; the match to TRBD2 covers 7 bases. Germline CDR1 reads SQVTM; CDR2 reads ANQGSEA. Trimming cost V 4 bases and J 3 bases; bases outside gene matches: 7. The CDR3 has 14 residues. As DNA, the CDR3 is TGCAGCGTTGGAGGACTAGTGGGTACAGATACGCAGTATTTT. It is translated as CSVGGLVGTDTQYF.

Of note for this clonotype: The missing conserved phenylalanine or tryptophan at the end of this CDR3 makes a read error likely. The chain carries TRBV29-1 and TRBJ2-5; the D is unclear. The germline CDR1 and CDR2 sequences are SQVTM and ANQGSEA. The CDR3 consists of 12 residues. The CDR3 DNA reads TGCAGTGTGCCACAGAGATGGACGACCCAGTACTTA. Translation: CSVPQRWTTQYL.

There are a few counts of this clonotype. One end of the junction fails to match germline, which may point to a read error. The chain carries TRBV12-3 or TRBV12-4 and TRBJ2-1, with D perhaps matching TRBD1 or TRBD2 (6 bases each). CDR3 length: 13 residues. CDR3 residues: CASGLGQNNEQFF. The CDR3 coding sequence is TGTGCTAGCGGTCTCGGACAGAACAACGAGCAGTTCTTC.

This clonotype has a handful of counts. One end of the junction fails to match germline, which may point to a read error. The rearrangement uses TRBV10-3 and TRBJ2-3; D unresolved. This CDR3 is 12 amino acids long. CDR1 ENHRY and CDR2 SYGVKD come from the germline V gene. CDR3 sequence (DNA): TGTGCCTGTTGTAATGAGATAGATACGCAATATTTT. Protein sequence: CACCNEIDTQYF.

Details on this clonotype: The conserved phenylalanine or tryptophan is not found at the CDR3 terminus, so this likely reflects a read error. The DNA is omitted, as the CDR3 cannot be located on it reliably, and the CDR3 follows TCRdb's listing. The chain combines TRBV29-1 with TRBJ2-1; the DNA was not compared with TRBD2, the D call given in the table. Germline V gene lookup returns CDR1 SQVTM and CDR2 ANQGSEA. Including both end residues, the CDR3 is 15 amino acids long. CDR3 region: CSVGLAGGLYNEQFL.

As for this clonotype: A read error may account for a junction end that differs from germline. The chain combines TRBV5-6 with TRBJ2-3; D might be TRBD2 (6 bases). CDR3 size: 18 residues. In germline, CDR1 is SGHDT, CDR2 YYEEEE. The CDR3 region is CASSTLTSPGNFLDTQYF. The CDR3 coding sequence is TGTGCCAGCAGCACCTTGACTAGTCCGGGCAACTTTTTAGATACGCAGTACTTT. The whole variable domain, remainder taken from reference TRBV5-6 and TRBJ2-3, is DAGVTQSPTHLIKTRGQQVTLRCSPKSGHDTVSWYQQALGQGPQFIFQYYEEEERQRGNFPDRFSGHQFPNYSSELNVNALLLGDSALYLCASSTLTSPGNFLDTQYFGPGTRLTVL.

In the case of this clonotype: No conserved phenylalanine or tryptophan is present at the end of the CDR3, so a read error is the likely explanation. No DNA is shown, since the ends of the CDR3 on it are uncertain; the CDR3 is the one TCRdb lists. V and J are TRBV11-2 and TRBJ2-4; the table's D call, TRBD2, has no DNA check behind it. Germline values: CDR1 SGHAT, CDR2 FQNNGV. The CDR3 numbers 18 amino acids, ends counted. This chain's CDR3 is CASSSPGLAGVAKNIQYL.

Remarks on this clonotype: One end of the junction fails to match germline, which may point to a read error. The rearrangement links TRBV6-6 to TRBJ1-2; possible D gene TRBD1, 6 bases. The CDR3 runs to 14 residues. CDR1 is MNHNY and CDR2 is SVGAGI in the germline V gene (reference sequence). The CDR3 coding sequence is TGTGCCAGCAGTTACCCGGACAGTAACTATGGCCACACCTTC. It encodes CASSYPDSNYGHTF.

This clonotype occurred once. This rearrangement joins TRBV12-3 or TRBV12-4 to TRBJ2-3; tentative D call: TRBD2 (6 bases). Deletions cut 4 bases from V and 0 bases from J, with 14 bases between. This CDR3 is built from 16 residues. In nucleotides, the CDR3 is TGTGCCAGCAGTTATGATTCCAGCGGGAGCACAGATACGCAGTATTTT. It specifies CASSYDSSGSTDTQYF.

On this clonotype itself: Being one base from a much bigger clone, this may be a read error. CDR3 in amino acids: CDSTLRGQPQHF. CDR3 nucleotide sequence: TGTGACAGCACCTTAAGGGGTCAGCCCCAGCATTTT. The chain employs TRBV28 and TRBJ1-5; weak D call: TRBD1 (5 bases). The germline V gene has CDR1 MDHEN and CDR2 SYDVKM. This CDR3 is 12 amino acids long.

To note about this clonotype: One end of the junction does not line up with germline, which may come from a read error. The chain has TRBV11-2 and TRBJ2-3; 7 bases align to TRBD2. CDR3 length equals 16 residues. Germline V gene sequence: CDR1 SGHAT, CDR2 FQNNGV. CDR3 nucleotides: TGTGCCATCAGCTCGGGACTAACGGGAGTGTTGGATACGCAGTATTTT. It encodes CAISSGLTGVLDTQYF. The full variable domain, rest sourced from reference TRBV11-2 and TRBJ2-3, is EAGVAQSPRYKIIEKRQSVAFWCNPISGHATLYWYQQILGQGPKLLIQFQNNGVVDDSQLPKDRFSAERLKGVDSTLKIQPAKLEDSAVYLCAISSGLTGVLDTQYFGPGTRLTVL.